These 14 T cell receptor beta chains were sequenced from one sample in a study of regulatory T cells in long-lasting Graves disease (dated by TCRdb to 2020 to 2023). The time point label corresponds to: newly diagnosed GD, antithyroid drugs for less than 3 months. For both TCR sequencing and RNA sequencing, RNA was extracted from PBMCs using TRIzol. Library preparation used multiplex PCR. Sequencer: Illumina HiSeq 4000. TCR beta libraries were built with iRepertoire HTBI primers and Arm-PCR amplification of CDR3 regions. TCRdb applied fastp at Q25 and MiXCR to the public reads, then kept only in-frame beta chains. Rows with one shared CDR3 protein collapse into an entry with the most common genes and DNA. Here the sample has about 420,000 distinct CDR3 sequences; about 15% occur a single time. The ten largest clones represent 23% of the sample. The sample was also reused in another study, on T cells in Graves' hyperthyroidism and ophthalmopathy.

The material was peripheral blood mononuclear cells (PBMCs), obtained at new diagnosis, from a patient treated with antithyroid drugs. The source of these receptors is a woman aged 18-30 years with Graves disease. Donor details come from another sample of the same person, matched by shared clones.

The V gene is TRBV28, the J gene TRBJ2-1; 12 positions match TRBD2. The J segment lost 3 bases and the V segment lost 6 bases, leaving 3 bases of the junction unmatched. This CDR3 is 15 amino acids long. Germline V lookup: CDR1 MDHEN, CDR2 SYDVKM. The CDR3 DNA sequence: TGTGCCAGCAGGCTACTAGCGGGAGGCTACAATGAGCAGTTCTTC. Residues: CASRLLAGGYNEQFF.

This clonotype was found a few times. V usage is TRBV6-1 and J usage is TRBJ2-7; 8 bases are shared with TRBD2. CDR3 length: 14 amino acids. The V gene's germline CDR1 is MNHNS and CDR2 SASEGT. Trimming cost V 5 bases and J 4 bases; bases outside gene matches: 7. The CDR3 is CASSPGTRGYEQYF. The CDR3 nucleotides are TGTGCCAGCAGTCCCGGGACTAGGGGTTACGAGCAGTACTTC.

Ten or more counts support this clonotype. The chain joins TRBV12-3 or TRBV12-4 to TRBJ2-3; D is perhaps TRBD2 (6 bases). Trimming took 7 bases from V and 5 from J, leaving 16 bases between them. The CDR3 is 14 amino acids. The CDR3 protein is CASIRGLPVDTQYF. In DNA, the CDR3 is TGTGCCAGCATTAGGGGACTGCCTGTAGATACGCAGTATTTT.

This clonotype was counted between two and nine times. V gene TRBV6-2 or TRBV6-3 combines with J gene TRBJ2-4; 11 bases match TRBD2. There are 19 residues in the CDR3. Germline-derived CDR1 and CDR2 are MNHEY and SVGEGT. J lost 0 bases, V lost 6 bases, and 13 bases had no gene match. The CDR3 region has the DNA TGTGCCAGCAGCTACATGAGGGGACTAGCGGCAATAGCCAAAAACATTCAGTACTTC. Amino acids: CASSYMRGLAAIAKNIQYF.

This clonotype has at least ten counts. The chain couples TRBV7-3 to TRBJ2-1; 7 bases align to TRBD2. CDR3 length: 14 residues. Germline lookup yields CDR1 SGHTA and CDR2 FQGTGA. Trimming cost V 5 bases and J 6 bases; bases outside gene matches: 7. The chain's CDR3 is CASSLGLGGNEQFF. The CDR3 DNA reads as TGTGCCAGCAGCCTTGGACTAGGAGGCAATGAGCAGTTCTTC.

This sequence joins TRBV28 and TRBJ1-6, with a tentative D call TRBD1 (5 bases). The CDR3 has 15 amino acids. In germline, CDR1 is MDHEN, CDR2 SYDVKM. V lost 6 bases and J lost 10, with 19 bases in between. This CDR3 is CASSLVGRVNSPLHF. In DNA form, the CDR3 reads TGTGCCAGCAGCTTAGTGGGCAGGGTAAACTCACCCCTCCACTTT.

This clonotype showed up just a few times. The chain recombines TRBV11-2 with TRBJ2-6; 8 bases agree with TRBD1. The V and J ends lost 0 bases and 0 bases, in that order; junction bases with no gene match: 4. Germline V CDR1 and CDR2: SGHAT, FQNNGV. The CDR3 runs to 18 residues. CDR3 in amino acids: CASSLDGDRPSGANVLTF. CDR3 DNA sequence: TGTGCCAGCAGCTTAGATGGGGACAGGCCCTCTGGGGCCAACGTCCTGACTTTC.

This clonotype was seen repeatedly, ten times or more. One end of the junction does not line up with germline, which may come from a read error. J is TRBJ2-7 and V is TRBV18; maybe TRBD1 (5 bases). The CDR3 has 14 amino acids. Germline V CDR1 and CDR2: KGHSH, LQKENI. The CDR3 DNA is TGTGCCAGCTCATCACCGACAGTCTCCTACGAGCAGTACTTC. Translating gives CASSSPTVSYEQYF.

There are many counts of this clonotype. This chain links TRBV7-9 with TRBJ2-1; 9 bases fit TRBD2. The CDR3 length is 15 residues. CDR1 is SEHNR, CDR2 FQNEAQ, per germline (reference sequence). V lost 5 bases, J lost 3 bases, and 5 bases stayed unmatched. The CDR3 spells CASSSSGSFYNEQFF. CDR3 DNA sequence: TGTGCCAGCAGCAGTAGCGGGAGTTTCTACAATGAGCAGTTCTTC.

This clonotype was recorded many times. The chain combines TRBV29-1 with TRBJ2-1; 8 bases line up with TRBD2. V shed 5 bases, J shed 8 bases, and the junction held 14 bases outside the gene matches. The CDR3 has 15 amino acids. Germline assignment: CDR1 SQVTM and CDR2 ANQGSEA. CDR3 nucleotides: TGCAGCGTTAATCCCGGACTAGCCGTCTTTGATGAGCAGTTCTTC. Protein: CSVNPGLAVFDEQFF.

The chain recombines TRBV6-2 or TRBV6-3 with TRBJ2-7; 13 bases fit TRBD2. With 5 bases clipped from V and 0 bases from J, the junction kept 16 bases outside the gene matches. In germline, CDR1 is MNHEY, CDR2 SVGEGT. The CDR3 is 20 amino acids. The CDR3 DNA is TGTGCCAGCAGTGACCCGCTCTACTCCGGGACTAGCGGGAACTCCTACGAGCAGTACTTC. As protein: CASSDPLYSGTSGNSYEQYF.

This clonotype was found a few times. The V call is TRBV28, the J call TRBJ1-5, with TRBD1 identical over 10 bases. There are 17 residues in the CDR3. V dropped 4 bases and J dropped 7; count of bases not matched to a gene: 13. CDR1 is MDHEN, CDR2 SYDVKM, per germline. The CDR3 loop reads CASSSHLGTGERQPQHF. The CDR3 bases are TGTGCCAGCAGTTCCCATCTCGGGACAGGGGAGAGACAGCCCCAGCATTTT.

This clonotype was seen many times. The rearrangement joins TRBV10-1 to TRBJ2-3; 7 nucleotides match TRBD2. The J call is doubtful: the DNA matches TRBJ2-5 better. The CDR3 has 14 residues. In germline, CDR1 is WNHNN, CDR2 SYGVQD (reference sequence). Written as DNA, the CDR3 is TGCGCCAGCAGTGCCCGGGAGGCGGAGGAGACCCAGTACTTC. Residues: CASSAREAEETQYF.

Notes on this clonotype: Given a much more abundant clone one base away, this may be a read error. V gene TRBV28 combines with J gene TRBJ1-1; D unresolved. The V gene's germline CDR1 is MDHEN and CDR2 SYDVKM. The CDR3 length is 11 residues. V was pared by 10 bases and J by 2 bases, with 8 bases between. CDR3 amino acids: CANKHNTEAFF. DNA for the CDR3: TGTGCCAACAAGCACAACACTGAAGCTTTCTTT.